This T cell receptor beta chain emerged from a study of shared clonotypes between healthy human individuals. On the study more broadly: A donor's plate count was three for CD4 naive and three for CD4 memory; CD8 naive had two and CD8 memory one.

Per germline, CDR1 GTSNPN and CDR2 SVGIG (reference sequence). Trimming removed 1 base at V and 5 bases at J, with 5 bases between. This CDR3 comprises 11 residues. The authors loaded around 190 ng DNA, 30,000 to 35,000 T cell genomes, into sorted-subset replicate PCRs. Here immunoSEQ multiplex PCR was the method, and the copy in TCRdb shows in-frame clones only, minus some. Altogether 700,000 or so clones are present, more than 70% being singletons, with the ten largest covering about 1.8%. The source is a woman in her 30s in good health. The sample consisted of memory CD4+ T cells sorted from blood. As for subset: CD45RA-negative fraction. The chain links TRBV30 to TRBJ2-5; D is unclear. CDR3 coding DNA: TGTGCCTGGAGTGGTGAGGAGACCCAGTACTTC. Translation: CAWSGEETQYF.